Listed below are T cell receptor beta chains from one sample, sequenced in a study of blood T cell repertoires in COVID-19. The data were produced by immunoSEQ multiplex PCR, yet TCRdb's version contains in-frame clones alone and is incomplete. The sample consists of 250,000 to 300,000 clones, over 70% of them appearing once. The sample comprised peripheral blood. All receptors derive from an elderly man with acute or convalescent COVID-19. Each CDR3 is given with its conserved first and last residue. A D gene is named only where the DNA matches it firmly. Clone size appears in some rows only: once, few, many, or a class for an expanded clone.

v_gene	j_gene	d_gene	abundance	CDR3nt	CDR3aa
TRBV28	TRBJ1-4	TRBD1	-	TGTGCCAGCAGCTCGGCGGGACAGCCAACTAATGAAAAACTGTTTTTT	CASSSAGQPTNEKLFF
TRBV11-3	TRBJ1-5	-	-	TGTGCCAGCAGCCCCCGGACAGCCCTCAATCAGCCCCAGCATTTT	CASSPRTALNQPQHF
TRBV7-2	TRBJ1-1	-	-	TGTGCCAGCAGCCCGACAGTATTGGGCACTGAAGCTTTCTTT	CASSPTVLGTEAFF
TRBV19	TRBJ1-2	TRBD1	-	TGTGCCAGTACGAGGGGGCCCCAATCATACTATGGCTACACCTTC	CASTRGPQSYYGYTF
TRBV30	TRBJ1-2	TRBD1	-	TGTGCCTGGGCGGACAGGGCTTTTCTTGGCTACACCTTC	CAWADRAFLGYTF
TRBV20-1	TRBJ2-1	TRBD2	few	TGCAGTGCCCTGACTAGCAGTGAGCAGTTCTTC	CSALTSSEQFF
TRBV19	TRBJ1-2	-	-	TGTGCCAGTAGTCCCCCGCGGAGTCGCGGTGGCTACACCTTC	CASSPPRSRGGYTF
TRBV7-2	TRBJ2-5	-	-	TGTGCCAGCAGCTCCTCCCTACTAGTGGAGACCCAGTACTTC	CASSSSLLVETQYF
TRBV5-1	TRBJ2-7	TRBD1	once	TGCGCCAGCAGAGTGGGACAGGGTTACGAGCAGTACTTC	CASRVGQGYEQYF
TRBV2	TRBJ1-1	-	-	TGTGCCAGCAGTGGGACTTCGAACACTGAAGCTTTCTTT	CASSGTSNTEAFF
TRBV28	TRBJ2-3	TRBD2	-	TGTGCCAGCAGTTCCCCCTCCGCGGGAGGCACAGATACGCAGTATTTT	CASSSPSAGGTDTQYF
TRBV5-1	TRBJ2-1	TRBD1	-	TGCGCCAGCAGCTTGTTGACGACAGGGGTCAATGAGCAGTTCTTC	CASSLLTTGVNEQFF
TRBV5-1	TRBJ2-5	-	-	TGCACCAGCAGCTTGGCGGGACAGAAACAAGAGACCCAGTACTTC	CTSSLAGQKQETQYF
TRBV28	TRBJ1-5	-	-	TGTGCCAGCACCCCGGGTGGCTATCCGCCCCAGCATTTT	CASTPGGYPPQHF
TRBV4-1	TRBJ1-2	-	-	TGCGCCAGCAGCCAAGAAAGGACAGTTTATGGCTACACCTTC	CASSQERTVYGYTF
TRBV7-2	TRBJ1-2	TRBD1	-	TGTGCCAGCAGCATCACCGGGACAGCTAACTATGGCTACACCTTC	CASSITGTANYGYTF
TRBV30	TRBJ1-3	-	few	TGTGCCTGGAGTGTATCGGGGGGATTAAACACCATATATTTT	CAWSVSGGLNTIYF
TRBV11-3	TRBJ2-1	-	-	TGTGCCAGCAGCGGCCGCTCCTACAATGAGCAGTTCTTC	CASSGRSYNEQFF
TRBV5-1	TRBJ2-1	TRBD2	-	TGCGCCAGCAGCTTCGGGACTAGCGGACTCAATGAGCAGTTCTTC	CASSFGTSGLNEQFF
TRBV5-1	TRBJ1-3	-	-	TGCGCCAGCAGCGCGATGCCTACAGGGCCCGGAAACACCATATATTTT	CASSAMPTGPGNTIYF
TRBV7-6	TRBJ2-7	TRBD1	-	TGTGCCAGCAGCTCCGGGACAGCCTCTTCCTACGAGCAGTACTTC	CASSSGTASSYEQYF
TRBV28	TRBJ2-3	TRBD1	-	TGTGCCAGCAGTTGGGACAGGAGCACAGATACGCAGTATTTT	CASSWDRSTDTQYF
TRBV2	TRBJ1-1	TRBD1	-	TGTGCCAGCAGTGAATCCCTGACAGGGTACATGACTGAAGCTTTCTTT	CASSESLTGYMTEAFF
TRBV2	TRBJ1-1	-	-	TGTGCCAGCACTCTACAGACGAACACTGAAGCTTTCTTT	CASTLQTNTEAFF
TRBV6-5	TRBJ2-7	-	once	TGTGCCAGCAGTTACTCGCGGGAATTGGAGCAGTACTTC	CASSYSRELEQYF
TRBV19	TRBJ2-1	TRBD1	-	TGTGCCAGTAGTATACCAGGGGGAGTCAATGAGCAGTTCTTC	CASSIPGGVNEQFF
TRBV10-3	TRBJ1-1	-	-	TGTGCCATCAGTGACGTCGAACAGGCGAACACTGAAGCTTTCTTT	CAISDVEQANTEAFF
TRBV29-1	TRBJ2-1	-	-	TGCAGCGTGCAAATCACCCAGGGTGTCGGTGAGCAGTTCTTC	CSVQITQGVGEQFF
TRBV19	TRBJ2-2	TRBD2	-	TGTGCCAGTAGTATAGAGGGACTAGCGGGAGATGCCGGGGAGCTGTTTTTT	CASSIEGLAGDAGELFF
TRBV10-1	TRBJ2-5	-	-	TGCGCCAGCAGTGAGACAGGGCGGGAGACCCAGTACTTC	CASSETGRETQYF
TRBV19	TRBJ1-4	-	-	TGTGCCAGTAGTCTCACAGGTCCTCAACAGGAAAAACTGTTTTTT	CASSLTGPQQEKLFF
TRBV28	TRBJ2-1	-	-	TGTGCCAGCAGTCCCCCTCGGGGAATAAAAACTAAGGGCTCCTACAATGAGCAGTTCTTC	CASSPPRGIKTKGSYNEQFF
TRBV7-3	TRBJ2-5	TRBD2	-	TGTGCCAGCAGCCCTACGGGGGGAGAGACCCAGTACTTC	CASSPTGGETQYF
TRBV28	TRBJ1-2	TRBD1	-	TGTGCCAGCAGTTTATCTGCAGGGGGCGGTTTTAACTATGGCTACACCTTC	CASSLSAGGGFNYGYTF
TRBV24-1	TRBJ2-3	TRBD2	-	TGTGCCACCAGTGAAGGTGGCGGGAGCCGGCTTACAGATACGCAGTATTTT	CATSEGGGSRLTDTQYF
TRBV5-1	TRBJ2-3	TRBD1	-	TGCGCCAGCAGCTCAGGACAGGGAGCGGTTTTGGCAGATACGCAGTATTTT	CASSSGQGAVLADTQYF
TRBV5-8	TRBJ1-5	-	-	TGTGCCAGCAGTAGTCCGGGAGGGGTTCAGTTTCAGCCCCAGCATTTT	CASSSPGGVQFQPQHF
TRBV5-6	TRBJ1-1	-	-	TGTGCCAGCAGCTTGGAGTCGCAGCCCTCCGGGGGCACTGAAGCTTTCTTT	CASSLESQPSGGTEAFF
TRBV18	TRBJ1-5	TRBD1	-	TGTGCCAGCTCAGACGGACAGGCAAATCAGCCCCAGCATTTT	CASSDGQANQPQHF
TRBV6-5	TRBJ2-7	TRBD1	-	TGTGCCAGCAAGCAGGGGGCCTCCTACGAGCAGTACTTC	CASKQGASYEQYF
TRBV5-1	TRBJ2-5	-	-	TGCGCCAGCAGCTTGGCCCCAGGTGACCAAGAGACCCAGTACTTC	CASSLAPGDQETQYF
TRBV5-6	TRBJ2-2	-	-	TGTGCCAGCAGCCTACTCCGGTCGGGACTCAACCGCGGGGAGCTGTTTTTT	CASSLLRSGLNRGELFF
TRBV5-1	TRBJ2-3	-	-	TGCGCCAGCAGCCTTGGAAGGGGTGAAGATACGCAGTATTTT	CASSLGRGEDTQYF
TRBV7-9	TRBJ1-6	-	-	TGTGCCAGCAGCTTACCATTTAATTCACCCCTCCACTTT	CASSLPFNSPLHF
TRBV27	TRBJ2-7	-	-	TGTGCCAGCAGAGCACGCGGTGGCTCCTACGAGCAGTACTTC	CASRARGGSYEQYF
TRBV28	TRBJ1-6	TRBD1	-	TGTGCCAGCGGGGGGGGGACAGGGAATTCACCCCTCCACTTT	CASGGGTGNSPLHF
TRBV24-1	TRBJ2-7	TRBD2	-	TGTGCCACCAGTGACGGGACTAGCAGCTCCTACGAGCAGTACTTC	CATSDGTSSSYEQYF
TRBV28	TRBJ1-5	TRBD1	once	TGTGCCAGCAGGACAGGGGCTTCGCCCCAGCATTTT	CASRTGASPQHF
TRBV30	TRBJ2-1	TRBD2	-	TGTGCCTGGAGTCCCCCGGGACTATCTCCCCAGACTTCCTACAATGAGCAGTTCTTC	CAWSPPGLSPQTSYNEQFF
TRBV11-2	TRBJ1-6	-	once	TGTGCCAGCAGCTTTACGGGCAGGGTAGGGGACATTCATAATTCACCCCTCCACTTT	CASSFTGRVGDIHNSPLHF
TRBV19	TRBJ1-3	-	-	TGTGCCAGTAGAACGGGTTTTATCGGAAACACCATATATTTT	CASRTGFIGNTIYF